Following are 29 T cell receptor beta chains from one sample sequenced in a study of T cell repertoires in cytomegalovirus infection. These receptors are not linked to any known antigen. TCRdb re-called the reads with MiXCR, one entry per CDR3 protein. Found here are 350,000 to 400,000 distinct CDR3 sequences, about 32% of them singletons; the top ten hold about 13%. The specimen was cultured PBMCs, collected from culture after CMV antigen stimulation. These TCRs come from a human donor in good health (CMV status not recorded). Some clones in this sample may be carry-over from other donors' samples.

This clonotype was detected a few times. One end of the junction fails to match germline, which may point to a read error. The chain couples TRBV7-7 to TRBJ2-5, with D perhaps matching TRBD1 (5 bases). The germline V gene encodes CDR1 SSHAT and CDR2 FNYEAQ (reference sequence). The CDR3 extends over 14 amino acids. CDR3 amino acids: CASSRQGAMETQYF. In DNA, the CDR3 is TGTGCTAGCAGCCGGCAAGGGGCTATGGAGACCCAGTACTTC.

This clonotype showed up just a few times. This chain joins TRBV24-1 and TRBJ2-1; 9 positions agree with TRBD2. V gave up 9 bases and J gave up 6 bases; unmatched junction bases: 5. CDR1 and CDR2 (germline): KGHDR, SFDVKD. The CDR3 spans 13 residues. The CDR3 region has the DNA TGTGCCACCCGCCCAGCGGGGGGCAATGAGCAGTTCTTC. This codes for CATRPAGGNEQFF.

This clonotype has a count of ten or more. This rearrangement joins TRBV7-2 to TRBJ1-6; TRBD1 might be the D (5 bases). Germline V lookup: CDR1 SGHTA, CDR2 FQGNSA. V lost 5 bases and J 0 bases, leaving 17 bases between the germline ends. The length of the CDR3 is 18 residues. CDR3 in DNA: TGTGCCAGCAGCGCAAGGGTGGGGGTGAACTCCTATAATTCACCCCTCCACTTT. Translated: CASSARVGVNSYNSPLHF.

The chain's CDR3 is CATSRESTGELFF. Written as DNA, the CDR3 is TGTGCCACCAGCAGAGAATCGACCGGGGAGCTGTTTTTT. The chain links TRBV15 to TRBJ2-2, with no clear D. Germline lookup yields CDR1 LNHNV and CDR2 YYDKDF (reference sequence). CDR3 length: 13 residues. Trimming cost V 0 bases and J 5 bases, with 4 bases left between them. Full variable domain (remainder filled in from reference TRBV15 and TRBJ2-2): DAMVIQNPRYQVTQFGKPVTLSCSQTLNHNVMYWYQQKSSQAPKLLFHYYDKDFNNEADTPDNFQSRRPNTSFCFLDIRSPGLGDTAMYLCATSRESTGELFFGEGSRLTVL.

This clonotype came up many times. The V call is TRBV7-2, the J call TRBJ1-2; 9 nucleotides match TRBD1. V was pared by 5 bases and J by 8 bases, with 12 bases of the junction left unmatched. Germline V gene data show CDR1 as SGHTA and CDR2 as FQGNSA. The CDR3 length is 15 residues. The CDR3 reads CASSPGTGLPGGYTF. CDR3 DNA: TGTGCCAGCAGCCCGGGGACAGGGCTCCCGGGCGGCTACACCTTC. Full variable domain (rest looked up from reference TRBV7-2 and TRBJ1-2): GAGVSQSPSNKVTEKGKDVELRCDPISGHTALYWYRQSLGQGLEFLIYFQGNSAPDKSGLPSDRFSAERTGGSVSTLTIQRTQQEDSAVYLCASSPGTGLPGGYTFGSGTRLTVV.

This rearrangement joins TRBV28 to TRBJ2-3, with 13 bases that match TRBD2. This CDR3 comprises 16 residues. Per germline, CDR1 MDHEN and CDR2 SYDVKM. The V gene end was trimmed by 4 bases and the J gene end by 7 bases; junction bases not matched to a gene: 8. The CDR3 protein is CASSSSGTSGTYTQYF. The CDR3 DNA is TGTGCCAGCAGTTCGAGCGGGACTAGCGGGACGTATACGCAGTATTTT.

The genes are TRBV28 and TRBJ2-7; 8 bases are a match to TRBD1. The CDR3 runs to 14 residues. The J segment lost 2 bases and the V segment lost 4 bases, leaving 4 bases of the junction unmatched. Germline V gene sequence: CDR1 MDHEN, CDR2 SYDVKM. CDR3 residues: CASSSAGQAYEQYV. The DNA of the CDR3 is TGTGCCAGCAGTTCGGCGGGACAGGCCTACGAGCAGTACGTC.

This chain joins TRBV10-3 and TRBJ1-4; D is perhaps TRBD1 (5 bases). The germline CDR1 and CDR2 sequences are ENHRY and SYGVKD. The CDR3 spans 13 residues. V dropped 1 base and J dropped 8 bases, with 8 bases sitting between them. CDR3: CAISEFREEKLFF. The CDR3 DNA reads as TGTGCCATCAGTGAGTTCAGGGAAGAAAAACTGTTTTTT.

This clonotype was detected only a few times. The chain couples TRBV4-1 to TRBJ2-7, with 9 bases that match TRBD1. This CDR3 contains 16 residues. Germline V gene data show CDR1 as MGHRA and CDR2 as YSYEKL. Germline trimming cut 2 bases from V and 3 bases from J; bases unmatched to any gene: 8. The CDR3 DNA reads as TGCGCCAGCAGCCAACAAATAGGACAGGGGAACTACGAGCAGTACTTC. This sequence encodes CASSQQIGQGNYEQYF.

The CDR3 coding sequence is TGCAGCGCCACAGGGGCCTACGAGCAGTACTTC. Protein product: CSATGAYEQYF. This chain links TRBV29-1 with TRBJ2-7, with 7 positions matching TRBD1. V shed 7 bases and J 2 bases; nucleotides not matched to a gene: 2. The CDR3 consists of 11 residues. Germline CDR1 and CDR2: SQVTM and ANQGSEA.

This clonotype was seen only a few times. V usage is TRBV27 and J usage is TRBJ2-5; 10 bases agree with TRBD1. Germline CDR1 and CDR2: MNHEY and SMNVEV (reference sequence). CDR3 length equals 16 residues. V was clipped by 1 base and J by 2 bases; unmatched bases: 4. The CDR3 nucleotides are TGTGCCAGCAGTTTATTTGGGACAGGGGTACAAGAGACCCAGTACTTC. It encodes CASSLFGTGVQETQYF.

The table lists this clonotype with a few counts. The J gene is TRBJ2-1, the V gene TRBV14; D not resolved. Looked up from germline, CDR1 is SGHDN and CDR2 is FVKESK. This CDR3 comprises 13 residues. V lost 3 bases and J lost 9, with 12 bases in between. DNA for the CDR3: TGTGCCAGCAGCCAGGGCGTCCCGCTTGAGCAGTTCTTC. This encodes CASSQGVPLEQFF.

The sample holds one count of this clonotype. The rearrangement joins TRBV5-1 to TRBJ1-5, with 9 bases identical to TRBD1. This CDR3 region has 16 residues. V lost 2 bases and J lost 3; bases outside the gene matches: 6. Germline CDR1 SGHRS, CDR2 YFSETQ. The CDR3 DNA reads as TGCGCCAGCAGCTTAGACGGGACAGGGAACAATCAGCCCCAGCATTTT. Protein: CASSLDGTGNNQPQHF.

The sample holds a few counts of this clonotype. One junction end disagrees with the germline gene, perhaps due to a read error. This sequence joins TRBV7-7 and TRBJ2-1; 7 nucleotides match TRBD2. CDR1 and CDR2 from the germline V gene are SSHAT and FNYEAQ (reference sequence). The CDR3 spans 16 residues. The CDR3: CASSPLAGSAPNEQFF. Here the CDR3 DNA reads TGTGCTAGCAGCCCATTAGCGGGTTCCGCCCCCAATGAGCAGTTCTTC.

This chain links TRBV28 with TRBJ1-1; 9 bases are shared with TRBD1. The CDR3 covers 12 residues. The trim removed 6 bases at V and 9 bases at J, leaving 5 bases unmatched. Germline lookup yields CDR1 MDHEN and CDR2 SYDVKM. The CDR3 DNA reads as TGTGCCAGCAGCATCGGGACAGGGAAAGCTTTCTTT. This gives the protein CASSIGTGKAFF.

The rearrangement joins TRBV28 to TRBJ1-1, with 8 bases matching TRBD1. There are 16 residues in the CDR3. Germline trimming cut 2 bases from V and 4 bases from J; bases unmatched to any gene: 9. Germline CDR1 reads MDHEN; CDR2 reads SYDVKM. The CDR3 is CASSLDRGQGFTEAFF. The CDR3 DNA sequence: TGTGCCAGCAGTTTAGACCGAGGACAGGGATTCACTGAAGCTTTCTTT.

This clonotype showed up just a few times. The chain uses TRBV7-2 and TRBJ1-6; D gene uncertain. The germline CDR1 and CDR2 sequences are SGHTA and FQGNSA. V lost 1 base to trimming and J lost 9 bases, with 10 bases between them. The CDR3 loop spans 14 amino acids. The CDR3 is CASSLGTESSPLHF. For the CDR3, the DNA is TGTGCCAGCAGCTTAGGTACAGAAAGTTCACCCCTCCACTTT.

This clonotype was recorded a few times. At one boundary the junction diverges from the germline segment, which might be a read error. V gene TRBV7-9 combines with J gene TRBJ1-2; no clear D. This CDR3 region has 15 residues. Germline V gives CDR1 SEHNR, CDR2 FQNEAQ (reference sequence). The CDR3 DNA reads TGTGCCAGCAGACCTTCCGGACTGACTAATTATGGCTACACCTTC. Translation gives CASRPSGLTNYGYTF.

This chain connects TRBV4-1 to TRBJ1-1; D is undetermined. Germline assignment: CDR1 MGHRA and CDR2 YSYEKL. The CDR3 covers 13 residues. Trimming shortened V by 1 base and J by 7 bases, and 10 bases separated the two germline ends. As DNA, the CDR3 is TGCGCCAGCAGCCAAGGACGGGGAGGTGAAGCTTTCTTT. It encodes CASSQGRGGEAFF.

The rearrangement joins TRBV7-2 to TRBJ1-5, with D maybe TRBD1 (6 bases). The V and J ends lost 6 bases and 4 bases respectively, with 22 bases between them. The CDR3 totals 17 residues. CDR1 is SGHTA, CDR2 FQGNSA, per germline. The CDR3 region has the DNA TGTGCCAGCAGTTTGTTCGACACAGGGCTAGGGAATCAGCCCCAGCATTTT. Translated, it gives CASSLFDTGLGNQPQHF.

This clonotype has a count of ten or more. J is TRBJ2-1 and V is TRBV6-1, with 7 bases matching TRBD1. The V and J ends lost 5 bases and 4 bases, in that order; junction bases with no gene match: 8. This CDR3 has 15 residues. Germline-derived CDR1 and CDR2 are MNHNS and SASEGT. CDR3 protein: CASSRAGTAYNEQFF. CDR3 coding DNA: TGTGCCAGCAGTCGTGCCGGGACAGCTTACAATGAGCAGTTCTTC.

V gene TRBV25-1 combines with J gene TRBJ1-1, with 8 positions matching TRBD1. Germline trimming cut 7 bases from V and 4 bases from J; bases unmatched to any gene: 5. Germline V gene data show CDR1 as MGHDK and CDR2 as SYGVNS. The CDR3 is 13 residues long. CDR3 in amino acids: CASMRTGTTEAFF. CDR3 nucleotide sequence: TGTGCCAGCATGAGGACAGGGACCACTGAAGCTTTCTTT.

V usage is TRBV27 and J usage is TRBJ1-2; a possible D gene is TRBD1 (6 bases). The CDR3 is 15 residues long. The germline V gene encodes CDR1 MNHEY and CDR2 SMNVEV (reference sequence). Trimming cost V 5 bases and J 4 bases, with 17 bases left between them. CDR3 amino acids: CASSPQDSGFYGYTF. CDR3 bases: TGTGCCAGCAGTCCCCAGGACAGCGGCTTCTATGGCTACACCTTC.

DNA for the CDR3: TGTGCCAGCTGCAACCCCGAGCAACTCAAAGGGGACACCGGGGAGCTGTTTTTT. It codes for CASCNPEQLKGDTGELFF. The chain recombines TRBV7-8 with TRBJ2-2, with a possible D match to TRBD1 (5 bases). The CDR3 contains 18 residues. Germline CDR1 is SGHVS and CDR2 is FQNEAQ. Trimming took 8 bases from V and 3 from J, leaving 25 bases between them.

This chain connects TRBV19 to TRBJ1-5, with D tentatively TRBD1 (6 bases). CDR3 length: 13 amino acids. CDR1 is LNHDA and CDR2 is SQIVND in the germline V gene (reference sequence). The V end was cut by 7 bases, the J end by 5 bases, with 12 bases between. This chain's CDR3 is CASKLDRYQPQHF. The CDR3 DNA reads TGTGCCAGTAAGCTCGACAGGTATCAGCCCCAGCATTTT.

In DNA form, the CDR3 reads TGCGCCAGCAGCCCATGGACTAGCGGGAGTTTGGGTGAGCAGTTCTTC. Its protein product is CASSPWTSGSLGEQFF. The chain carries TRBV5-1 and TRBJ2-1, with 13 bases fitting TRBD2. The CDR3 sequence is 16 residues long. Germline-derived CDR1 and CDR2 are SGHRS and YFSETQ. Unmatched junction bases numbered 10, after V lost 4 bases and J lost 9 bases.

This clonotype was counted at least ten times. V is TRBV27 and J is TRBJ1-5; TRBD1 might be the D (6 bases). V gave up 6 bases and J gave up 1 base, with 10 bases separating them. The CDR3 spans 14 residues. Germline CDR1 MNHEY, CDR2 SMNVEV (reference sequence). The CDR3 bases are TGTGCCAGCAGCTTAGACAGGAGCAATCAGCCCCAGCATTTT. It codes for CASSLDRSNQPQHF.

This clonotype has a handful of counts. Written as DNA, the CDR3 is TGTGCCAGCAGCAGCCCCCCGATATCGGACAATGAGCAGTTCTTC. It encodes CASSSPPISDNEQFF. V gene TRBV7-9 combines with J gene TRBJ2-1; unclear D gene. Trimming removed 5 bases at V and 5 bases at J, with 16 bases between. The CDR3 consists of 15 residues. Germline CDR1 is SEHNR and CDR2 is FQNEAQ (reference sequence).

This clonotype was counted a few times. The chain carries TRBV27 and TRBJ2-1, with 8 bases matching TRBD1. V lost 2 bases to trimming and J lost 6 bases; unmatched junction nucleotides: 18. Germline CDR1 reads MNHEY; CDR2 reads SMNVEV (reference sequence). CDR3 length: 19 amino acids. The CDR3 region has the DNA TGTGCCAGCAGTTTAGGGGGGACAGGCGCTCTCGTAGGGGGCAATGAGCAGTTCTTC. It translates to CASSLGGTGALVGGNEQFF.